A single sample is the source of the 3 T cell receptor beta chains below, sequenced in a study of T-cell memory formation after mild COVID-19. In TCRdb, the 5' RACE reads were re-called with MiXCR into one record per CDR3 protein. The table has roughly 410,000 distinct CDR3 sequences, roughly 26% seen once. Material for sequencing was PBMCs or a T cell subset sorted from them (not recorded which). These receptors all stem from an adult woman who had mild COVID-19 (a few samples of this study predate the infection). Cell type and time point are not known.

This rearrangement joins TRBV18 to TRBJ1-1; TRBD1 might be the D (5 bases). V was trimmed by 5 bases and J by 3 bases, leaving 19 bases between them. Per the germline V gene, CDR1 is KGHSH and CDR2 is LQKENI. The CDR3 is 16 amino acids. The CDR3 spells CASSSIYRGGDTEAFF. The CDR3 DNA follows: TGTGCCAGCTCATCCATATACCGCGGGGGGGACACTGAAGCTTTCTTT.

The sample holds one count of this clonotype. The V call is TRBV12-3 or TRBV12-4, the J call TRBJ1-5; a possible D gene is TRBD1 (6 bases). V gave up 7 bases and J gave up 4 bases, with 14 bases separating them. The CDR3 loop spans 14 amino acids. As DNA, the CDR3 is TGTGCCAGCACCTTCGGGGGCGGGAATCAGCCCCAGCATTTT. It is translated as CASTFGGGNQPQHF.

The rearrangement uses TRBV5-1 and TRBJ2-5; TRBD1 might be the D (6 bases). The CDR3 is 14 residues long. The germline V gene encodes CDR1 SGHRS and CDR2 YFSETQ. The V gene lost 0 bases and the J gene lost 5 bases, with 11 bases spanning the gap. CDR3 amino acids: CASSLVGGAETQYF. The DNA for the CDR3 is TGCGCCAGCAGCTTGGTTGGGGGCGCGGAGACCCAGTACTTC. The full variable domain, in which reference TRBV5-1 and TRBJ2-5 provide the parts outside the CDR3, is KAGVTQTPRYLIKTRGQQVTLSCSPISGHRSVSWYQQTPGQGLQFLFEYFSETQRNKGNFPGRFSGRQFSNSRSEMNVSTLELGDSALYLCASSLVGGAETQYFGPGTRLLVL.